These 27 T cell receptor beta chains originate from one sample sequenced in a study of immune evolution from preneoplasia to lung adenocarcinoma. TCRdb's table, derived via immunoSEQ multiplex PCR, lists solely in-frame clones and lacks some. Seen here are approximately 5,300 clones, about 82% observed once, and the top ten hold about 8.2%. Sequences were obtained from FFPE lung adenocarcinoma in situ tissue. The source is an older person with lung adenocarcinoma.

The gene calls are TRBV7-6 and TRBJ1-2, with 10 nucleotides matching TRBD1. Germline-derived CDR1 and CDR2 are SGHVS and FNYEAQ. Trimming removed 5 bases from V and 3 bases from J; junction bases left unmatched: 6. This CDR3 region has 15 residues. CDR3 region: CASSPGTGADYGYTF. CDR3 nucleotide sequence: TGTGCCAGCAGCCCAGGGACAGGGGCAGACTATGGCTACACCTTC.

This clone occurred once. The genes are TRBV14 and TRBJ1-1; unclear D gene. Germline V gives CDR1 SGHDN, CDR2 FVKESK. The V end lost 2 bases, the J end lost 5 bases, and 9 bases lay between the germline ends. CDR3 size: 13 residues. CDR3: CASSQLLGTEAFF. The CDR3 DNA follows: TGTGCCAGCAGCCAACTCCTGGGAACTGAAGCTTTCTTT.

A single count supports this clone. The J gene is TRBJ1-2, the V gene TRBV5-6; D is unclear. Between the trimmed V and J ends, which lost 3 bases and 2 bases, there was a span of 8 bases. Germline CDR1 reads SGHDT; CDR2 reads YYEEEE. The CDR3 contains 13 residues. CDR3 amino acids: CASSSGRNYGYTF. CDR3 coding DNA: TGTGCCAGCAGCTCTGGACGGAACTATGGCTACACCTTC.

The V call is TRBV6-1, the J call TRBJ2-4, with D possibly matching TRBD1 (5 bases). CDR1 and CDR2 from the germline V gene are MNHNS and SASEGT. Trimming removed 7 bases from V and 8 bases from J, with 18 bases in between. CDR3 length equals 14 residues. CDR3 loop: CASTLLTEYDIQYF. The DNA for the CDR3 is TGTGCCAGCACCTTATTGACAGAATATGACATTCAGTACTTC.

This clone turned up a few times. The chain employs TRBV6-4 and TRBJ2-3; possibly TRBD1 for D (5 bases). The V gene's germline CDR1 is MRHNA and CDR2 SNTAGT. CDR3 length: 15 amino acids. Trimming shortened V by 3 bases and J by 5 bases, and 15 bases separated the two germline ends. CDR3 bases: TGTGCCAGCAGTGAAAGAGACAGCGCAATAGATACGCAGTATTTT. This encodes CASSERDSAIDTQYF.

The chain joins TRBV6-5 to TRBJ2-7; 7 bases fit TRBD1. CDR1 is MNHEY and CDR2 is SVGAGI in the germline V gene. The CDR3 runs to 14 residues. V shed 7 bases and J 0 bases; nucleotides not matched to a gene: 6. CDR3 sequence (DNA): TGTGCCAGCATCCCGGGACAGAACTCCTACGAGCAGTACTTC. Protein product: CASIPGQNSYEQYF.

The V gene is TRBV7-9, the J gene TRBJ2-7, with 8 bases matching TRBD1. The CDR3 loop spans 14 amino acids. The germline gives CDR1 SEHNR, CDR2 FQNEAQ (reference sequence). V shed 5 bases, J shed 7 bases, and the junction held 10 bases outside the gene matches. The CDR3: CASSVGQDFEEQYF. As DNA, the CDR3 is TGTGCCAGCAGCGTGGGACAGGATTTTGAAGAGCAGTACTTC.

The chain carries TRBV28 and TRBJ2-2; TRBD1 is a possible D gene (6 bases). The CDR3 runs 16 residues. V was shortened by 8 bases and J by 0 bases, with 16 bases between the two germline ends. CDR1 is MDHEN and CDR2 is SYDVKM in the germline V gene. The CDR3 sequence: CASRGARGSNTGELFF. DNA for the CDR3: TGTGCCAGCCGAGGGGCCAGGGGATCGAACACCGGGGAGCTGTTTTTT.

This CDR3 is CASSLRGGAGAYEQYF. The DNA of the CDR3 is TGTGCCAGTAGTCTCAGAGGGGGGGCAGGAGCCTACGAGCAGTACTTC. V is TRBV19 and J is TRBJ2-7, with a tentative D call TRBD2 (7 bases). V was trimmed by 5 bases and J by 2 bases, leaving 19 bases between them. The germline CDR1 and CDR2 sequences are LNHDA and SQIVND (reference sequence). This CDR3 comprises 16 residues.

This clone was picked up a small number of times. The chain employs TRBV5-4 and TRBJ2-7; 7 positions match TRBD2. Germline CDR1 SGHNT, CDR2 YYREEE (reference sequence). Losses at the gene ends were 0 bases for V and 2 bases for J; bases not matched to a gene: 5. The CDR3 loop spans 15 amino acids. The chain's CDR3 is CASSLAASGPYEQYF. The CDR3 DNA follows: TGTGCCAGCAGCTTGGCCGCTAGCGGACCCTACGAGCAGTACTTC.

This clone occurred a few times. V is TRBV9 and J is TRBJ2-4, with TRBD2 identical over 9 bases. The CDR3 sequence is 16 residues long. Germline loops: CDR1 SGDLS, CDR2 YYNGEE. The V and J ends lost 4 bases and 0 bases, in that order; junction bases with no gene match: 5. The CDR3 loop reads CASSSRTSAAKNIQYF. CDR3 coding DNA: TGTGCCAGCAGCTCCAGGACTAGCGCAGCCAAAAACATTCAGTACTTC.

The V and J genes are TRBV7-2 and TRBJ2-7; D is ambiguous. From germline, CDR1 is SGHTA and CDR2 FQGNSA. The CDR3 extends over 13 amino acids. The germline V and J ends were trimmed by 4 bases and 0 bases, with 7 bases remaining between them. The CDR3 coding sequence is TGTGCCAGCAGCTCCACTGACTCCTACGAGCAGTACTTC. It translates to CASSSTDSYEQYF.

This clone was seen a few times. Here the CDR3 reads CASSYAGGSSGNTIYF. DNA for the CDR3: TGTGCCAGCAGTTACGCAGGCGGATCCTCGGGAAACACCATATATTTT. This sequence joins TRBV6-5 and TRBJ1-3, with D unclear. Germline-derived CDR1 and CDR2 are MNHEY and SVGAGI. This CDR3 is 16 amino acids long. V lost 2 bases, J lost 4 bases, and 15 bases lay in between.

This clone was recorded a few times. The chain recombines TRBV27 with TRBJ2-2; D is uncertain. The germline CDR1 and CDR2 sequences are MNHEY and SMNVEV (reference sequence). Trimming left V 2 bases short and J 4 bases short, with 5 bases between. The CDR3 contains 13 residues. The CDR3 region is CASSLVFTGELFF. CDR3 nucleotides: TGTGCCAGCAGTTTAGTCTTCACCGGGGAGCTGTTTTTT.

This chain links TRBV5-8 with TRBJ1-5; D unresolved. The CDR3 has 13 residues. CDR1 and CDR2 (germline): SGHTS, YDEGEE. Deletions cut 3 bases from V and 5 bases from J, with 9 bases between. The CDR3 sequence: CASSSGFHQPQHF. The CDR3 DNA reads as TGTGCCAGCAGCTCCGGGTTCCATCAGCCCCAGCATTTT.

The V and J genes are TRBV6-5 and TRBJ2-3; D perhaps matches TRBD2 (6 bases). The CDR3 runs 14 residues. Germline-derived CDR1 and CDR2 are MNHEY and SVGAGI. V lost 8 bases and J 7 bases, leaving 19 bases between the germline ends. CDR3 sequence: CASSGTSRAHTQYF. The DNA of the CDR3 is TGTGCCAGCTCCGGGACTTCTAGGGCCCATACGCAGTATTTT.

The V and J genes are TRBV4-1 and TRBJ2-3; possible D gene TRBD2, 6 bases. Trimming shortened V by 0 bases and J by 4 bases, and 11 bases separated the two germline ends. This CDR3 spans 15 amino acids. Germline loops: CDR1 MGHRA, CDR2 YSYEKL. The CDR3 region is CASSQEGSGPDTQYF. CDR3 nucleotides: TGCGCCAGCAGCCAAGAAGGGAGCGGGCCAGATACGCAGTATTTT.

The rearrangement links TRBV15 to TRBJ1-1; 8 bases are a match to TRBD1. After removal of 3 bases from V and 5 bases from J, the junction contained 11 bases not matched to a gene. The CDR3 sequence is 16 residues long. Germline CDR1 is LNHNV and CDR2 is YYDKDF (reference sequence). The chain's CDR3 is CATSSRGQAKGTEAFF. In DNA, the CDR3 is TGTGCCACCAGCAGTAGGGGACAGGCGAAGGGGACTGAAGCTTTCTTT.

CDR3 nucleotide sequence: TGTGCCAGCAGCCCCCCCGGGAGAGGGGGGGCCGGGGAGCTGTTTTTT. Residues: CASSPPGRGGAGELFF. The chain couples TRBV11-3 to TRBJ2-2; tentative D call: TRBD2 (7 bases). Germline CDR1 SGHNT, CDR2 YENEEA. The CDR3 has 16 amino acids. Trimming took 5 bases from V and 6 from J, leaving 19 bases between them.

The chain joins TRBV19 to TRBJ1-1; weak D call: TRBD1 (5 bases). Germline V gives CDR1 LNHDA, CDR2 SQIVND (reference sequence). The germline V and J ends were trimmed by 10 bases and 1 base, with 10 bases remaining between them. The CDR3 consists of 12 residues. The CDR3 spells CATRQGNTEAFF. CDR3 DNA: TGTGCCACCAGGCAGGGGAACACTGAAGCTTTCTTT.

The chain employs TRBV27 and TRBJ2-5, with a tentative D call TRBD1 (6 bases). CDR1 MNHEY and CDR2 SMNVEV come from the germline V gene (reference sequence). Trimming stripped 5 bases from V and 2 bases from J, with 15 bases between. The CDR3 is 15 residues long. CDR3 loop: CASSPGQTPQETQYF. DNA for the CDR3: TGTGCCAGCAGTCCAGGACAGACTCCTCAAGAGACCCAGTACTTC.

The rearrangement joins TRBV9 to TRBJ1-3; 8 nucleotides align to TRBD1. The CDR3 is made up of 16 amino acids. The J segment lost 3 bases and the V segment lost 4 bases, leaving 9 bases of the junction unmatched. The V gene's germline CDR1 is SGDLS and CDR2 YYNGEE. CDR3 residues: CASSSKDREFGNTIYF. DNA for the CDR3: TGTGCCAGCAGCTCCAAGGACAGGGAATTTGGAAACACCATATATTTT.

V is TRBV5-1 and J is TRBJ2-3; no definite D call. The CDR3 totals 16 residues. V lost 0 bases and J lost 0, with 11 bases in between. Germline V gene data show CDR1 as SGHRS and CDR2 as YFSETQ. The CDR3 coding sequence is TGCGCCAGCAGCTTGGTTGTTACAGATAGCACAGATACGCAGTATTTT. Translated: CASSLVVTDSTDTQYF.

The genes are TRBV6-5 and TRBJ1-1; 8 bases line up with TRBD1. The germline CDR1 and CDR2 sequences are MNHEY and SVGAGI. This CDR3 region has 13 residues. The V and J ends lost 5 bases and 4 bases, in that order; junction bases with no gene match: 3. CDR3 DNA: TGTGCCAGCAGTCCTGGACAGGGCACTGAAGCTTTCTTT. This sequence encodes CASSPGQGTEAFF.

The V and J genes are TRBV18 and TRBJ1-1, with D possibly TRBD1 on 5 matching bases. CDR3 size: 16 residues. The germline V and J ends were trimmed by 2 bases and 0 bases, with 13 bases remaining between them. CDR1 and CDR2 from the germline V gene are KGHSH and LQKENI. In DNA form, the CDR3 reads TGTGCCAGCTCACCAAGACAGCTTACAATGAACACTGAAGCTTTCTTT. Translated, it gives CASSPRQLTMNTEAFF.

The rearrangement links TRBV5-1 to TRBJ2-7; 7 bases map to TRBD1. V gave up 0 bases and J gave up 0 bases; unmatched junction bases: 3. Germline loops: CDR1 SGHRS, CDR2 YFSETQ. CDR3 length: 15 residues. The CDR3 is CASSLGGGGSYEQYF. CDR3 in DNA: TGCGCCAGCAGCTTGGGAGGGGGCGGCTCCTACGAGCAGTACTTC.

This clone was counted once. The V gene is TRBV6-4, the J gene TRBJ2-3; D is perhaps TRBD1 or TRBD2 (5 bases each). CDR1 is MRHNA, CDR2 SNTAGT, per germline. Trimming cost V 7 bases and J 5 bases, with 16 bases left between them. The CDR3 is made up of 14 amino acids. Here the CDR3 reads CASTKTPGRDTQYF. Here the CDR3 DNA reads TGTGCCAGCACTAAGACCCCGGGACGAGATACGCAGTATTTT.